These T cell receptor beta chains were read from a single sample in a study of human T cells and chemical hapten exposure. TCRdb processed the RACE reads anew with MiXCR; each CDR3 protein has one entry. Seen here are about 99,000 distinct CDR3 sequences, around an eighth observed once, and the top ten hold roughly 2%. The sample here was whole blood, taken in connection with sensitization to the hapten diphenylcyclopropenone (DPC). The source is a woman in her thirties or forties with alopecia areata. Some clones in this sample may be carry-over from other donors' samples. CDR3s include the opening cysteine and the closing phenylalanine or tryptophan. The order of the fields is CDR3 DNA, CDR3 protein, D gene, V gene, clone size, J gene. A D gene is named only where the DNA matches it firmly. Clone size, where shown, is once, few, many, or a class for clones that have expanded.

CDR3nt: TGCAGCGTTGGAGCCCGACAGGACTCCTACGAGCAGTACTTC; CDR3aa: CSVGARQDSYEQYF; d_gene: -; v_gene: TRBV29-1; abundance: few; j_gene: TRBJ2-7
CDR3nt: TGTGCCAGCAGTTTCTACAGGTGGGAGGGAAACACCATATATTTT; CDR3aa: CASSFYRWEGNTIYF; d_gene: -; v_gene: TRBV12-3/TRBV12-4; abundance: -; j_gene: TRBJ1-3
CDR3nt: TGTGCCAGCAGTCTGACAGCGTACCAAGAGACCCAGTACTTC; CDR3aa: CASSLTAYQETQYF; d_gene: -; v_gene: TRBV27; abundance: -; j_gene: TRBJ2-5
CDR3nt: TGCAGTGCCAAGGGGGCTAATGAAAAACTGTTTTTT; CDR3aa: CSAKGANEKLFF; d_gene: -; v_gene: TRBV20-1; abundance: few; j_gene: TRBJ1-4
CDR3nt: TGTGCCACCAGCAGAGATCATACCCACTCTGGAAACACCATATATTTT; CDR3aa: CATSRDHTHSGNTIYF; d_gene: -; v_gene: TRBV15; abundance: -; j_gene: TRBJ1-3
CDR3nt: TGTGCCAGCAGCCAAGCATCGGGTAGTCACACTGAAGCTTTCTTT; CDR3aa: CASSQASGSHTEAFF; d_gene: -; v_gene: TRBV3-1; abundance: -; j_gene: TRBJ1-1
CDR3nt: TGTGCCAGCAGTTTAGTGGCAGGGGAAGAGACCCAGTACTTC; CDR3aa: CASSLVAGEETQYF; d_gene: -; v_gene: TRBV12-3/TRBV12-4; abundance: -; j_gene: TRBJ2-5
CDR3nt: TGTGCCAGCTCCCAACTAGCAGCAGATACGCAGTATTTT; CDR3aa: CASSQLAADTQYF; d_gene: -; v_gene: TRBV18; abundance: few; j_gene: TRBJ2-3
CDR3nt: TGTGCCGGCAACGGGCGGACGGGGACGAACGAGCAGTACTTC; CDR3aa: CAGNGRTGTNEQYF; d_gene: -; v_gene: TRBV2; abundance: -; j_gene: TRBJ2-7
CDR3nt: TGTGCCAGCAGCCAAGATCGACTAGCGGGAGGCGGCACAGATACGCAGTATTTT; CDR3aa: CASSQDRLAGGGTDTQYF; d_gene: -; v_gene: TRBV3-2; abundance: few; j_gene: TRBJ2-3
CDR3nt: TGTGCCAGCAGCCAAGGACAGGGTAGCACAGATACGCAGTATTTT; CDR3aa: CASSQGQGSTDTQYF; d_gene: TRBD1; v_gene: TRBV3-1; abundance: few; j_gene: TRBJ2-3
CDR3nt: TGTGCCAGCAGTGAATTCGCCCAGGCAACCGATGAGCAGTTCTTC; CDR3aa: CASSEFAQATDEQFF; d_gene: -; v_gene: TRBV25-1; abundance: few; j_gene: TRBJ2-1
CDR3nt: TGTGCCAGCATCCCGGGACAGGGAAGATCTGGGGCCAACGTCCTGACTTTC; CDR3aa: CASIPGQGRSGANVLTF; d_gene: TRBD1; v_gene: TRBV11-1; abundance: few; j_gene: TRBJ2-6
CDR3nt: TGTGCCAGCAGTTCCCCGGGAGGAAGGTACGAGCAGTACTTC; CDR3aa: CASSSPGGRYEQYF; d_gene: TRBD2; v_gene: TRBV28; abundance: -; j_gene: TRBJ2-7
CDR3nt: TGTGCCAGCAGTATGGGACAGGGTCATCAGCCCCAGCATTTT; CDR3aa: CASSMGQGHQPQHF; d_gene: TRBD1; v_gene: TRBV2; abundance: many; j_gene: TRBJ1-5
CDR3nt: TGTGCCACCAGCAGAGGCCAGGGAGGACGCGAGCAGTACTTC; CDR3aa: CATSRGQGGREQYF; d_gene: -; v_gene: TRBV15; abundance: -; j_gene: TRBJ2-7
CDR3nt: TGTGCCACCCGACATGAGCAGTTCTTC; CDR3aa: CATRHEQFF; d_gene: -; v_gene: TRBV21-1; abundance: -; j_gene: TRBJ2-1
CDR3nt: TGCAGCGTGGAGACGACAGGAAACACCATATATTTT; CDR3aa: CSVETTGNTIYF; d_gene: -; v_gene: TRBV29-1; abundance: few; j_gene: TRBJ1-3
CDR3nt: TGCGCCAGCAGACGCCACACTAGCACAGATACGCAGTATTTT; CDR3aa: CASRRHTSTDTQYF; d_gene: -; v_gene: TRBV5-1; abundance: many; j_gene: TRBJ2-3
CDR3nt: TGTGCCAGCAGTTCCCGATACGGAAACAATGAGCAGTTCTTC; CDR3aa: CASSSRYGNNEQFF; d_gene: -; v_gene: TRBV28; abundance: few; j_gene: TRBJ2-1
CDR3nt: TGTGCCAGCAGTTTGCGTGCAGGTACTGAAGCTTTCTTT; CDR3aa: CASSLRAGTEAFF; d_gene: -; v_gene: TRBV28; abundance: few; j_gene: TRBJ1-1
CDR3nt: TGCAGCGTTGGGGGGACTAGCGGATCCTACGAGCAGTACTTC; CDR3aa: CSVGGTSGSYEQYF; d_gene: TRBD2; v_gene: TRBV29-1; abundance: -; j_gene: TRBJ2-7
CDR3nt: TGCAGTGCTGGAAGTAGCGGGAGGGCCTTCCTCGAGCAGTACTTC; CDR3aa: CSAGSSGRAFLEQYF; d_gene: TRBD2; v_gene: TRBV20-1; abundance: many; j_gene: TRBJ2-7
CDR3nt: TGTGCCAGCAGCCCACACCTTCAGGGGACCACCGGGGAGCTGTTTTTT; CDR3aa: CASSPHLQGTTGELFF; d_gene: -; v_gene: TRBV7-2; abundance: -; j_gene: TRBJ2-2
CDR3nt: TGTGCTAGTGGACCGGGCCGCGAGGGACACAATGAAAAACTGTTTTTT; CDR3aa: CASGPGREGHNEKLFF; d_gene: -; v_gene: TRBV12-5; abundance: few; j_gene: TRBJ1-4
CDR3nt: TGTGCCAACACCCCCCCGACTAGCGGCCACGAGCAGTACTTC; CDR3aa: CANTPPTSGHEQYF; d_gene: TRBD2; v_gene: TRBV2; abundance: many; j_gene: TRBJ2-7
CDR3nt: TGTGCCACCAGTGATTCCACAGGGGGGAACACTGAAGCTTTCTTT; CDR3aa: CATSDSTGGNTEAFF; d_gene: TRBD1; v_gene: TRBV24-1; abundance: -; j_gene: TRBJ1-1
CDR3nt: TGTGCCAGCTCACCCGGGACTAGCGGGAGAGATACGCAGTATTTT; CDR3aa: CASSPGTSGRDTQYF; d_gene: TRBD2; v_gene: TRBV18; abundance: -; j_gene: TRBJ2-3
CDR3nt: TGTGCCAGCAGCCAGACAGTAGGCTTCTCAGAGACCCAGTACTTC; CDR3aa: CASSQTVGFSETQYF; d_gene: -; v_gene: TRBV11-2; abundance: -; j_gene: TRBJ2-5
CDR3nt: TGTGCCAGCAGCTCAGTGGGGAGCAATCAGCCCCAGCATTTT; CDR3aa: CASSSVGSNQPQHF; d_gene: -; v_gene: TRBV7-9; abundance: few; j_gene: TRBJ1-5
CDR3nt: TGCAGCGTTAGGCCGGGCCCAAATCAGCCCCAGCATTTT; CDR3aa: CSVRPGPNQPQHF; d_gene: -; v_gene: TRBV29-1; abundance: -; j_gene: TRBJ1-5
CDR3nt: TGTGCCAGCAGCCCCCGGGGCCTGGGGACTGAAGCTTTCTTT; CDR3aa: CASSPRGLGTEAFF; d_gene: -; v_gene: TRBV3-1; abundance: -; j_gene: TRBJ1-1